Listed below are T cell receptor beta chains from one sample, sequenced in a study of cytomegalovirus exposure and HLA in healthy donors. The assay was immunoSEQ multiplex PCR, and TCRdb's table has in-frame clones only and misses some. The table shows approximately 160,000 clones, with roughly 86% occurring only once. Sequenced material: PBMCs. The source of these receptors is a young woman in good health and CMV-seropositive. CDR3s include the opening cysteine and the closing phenylalanine or tryptophan. The D gene is left open where the match is weak. Not all rows give a size; the values are once, few, many and, for expanded clones, a class.

cdr3_aa: CSVPSGDTQYF
cdr3_nt: TGCAGTGTCCCTAGCGGAGATACGCAGTATTTT
d_call: TRBD2
v_call: TRBV20-1
clone_size: NA
j_call: TRBJ2-3

cdr3_aa: CASSTLQGAYGANVLTF
cdr3_nt: TGTGCCAGCTCAACCCTACAGGGGGCGTATGGGGCCAACGTCCTGACTTTC
d_call: TRBD1
v_call: TRBV18
clone_size: NA
j_call: TRBJ2-6

cdr3_aa: CASTWGVYGYTF
cdr3_nt: TGTGCCAGCACTTGGGGGGTCTATGGCTACACCTTC
d_call: NA
v_call: TRBV7-9
clone_size: NA
j_call: TRBJ1-2

cdr3_aa: CASRFNEGDGYTF
cdr3_nt: TGTGCCAGCAGGTTCAACGAAGGGGATGGCTACACCTTC
d_call: NA
v_call: TRBV27
clone_size: NA
j_call: TRBJ1-2

cdr3_aa: CASSLGGQGGDEQYF
cdr3_nt: TGTGCCAGCAGTTTAGGGGGACAGGGAGGGGACGAGCAGTACTTC
d_call: TRBD1
v_call: TRBV28
clone_size: NA
j_call: TRBJ2-7

cdr3_aa: CASSSLGSEQYF
cdr3_nt: TGTGCCAGCAGTTCCCTAGGTAGCGAGCAGTACTTC
d_call: NA
v_call: TRBV27
clone_size: NA
j_call: TRBJ2-7

cdr3_aa: CASSTRDRDYEQYF
cdr3_nt: TGTGCCAGCAGTACCCGGGACAGGGACTACGAGCAGTACTTC
d_call: TRBD1
v_call: TRBV6-5
clone_size: NA
j_call: TRBJ2-7

cdr3_aa: CASSYSRGADTQYF
cdr3_nt: TGTGCCAGCAGTTACTCGAGAGGCGCAGATACGCAGTATTTT
d_call: NA
v_call: TRBV6-5
clone_size: NA
j_call: TRBJ2-3

cdr3_aa: CASSLVAGETDTQYF
cdr3_nt: TGCGCCAGCAGCTTGGTAGCGGGAGAAACAGATACGCAGTATTTT
d_call: TRBD2
v_call: TRBV5-1
clone_size: NA
j_call: TRBJ2-3

cdr3_aa: CASSFRGQTINEQFF
cdr3_nt: TGCGCCAGCAGCTTCCGCGGACAGACGATCAATGAGCAGTTCTTC
d_call: NA
v_call: TRBV5-1
clone_size: NA
j_call: TRBJ2-1

cdr3_aa: CSVQQNTEAFF
cdr3_nt: TGCAGCGTACAGCAGAACACTGAAGCTTTCTTT
d_call: NA
v_call: TRBV29-1
clone_size: few
j_call: TRBJ1-1

cdr3_aa: CASSKGVRSTSGRRLEQYF
cdr3_nt: TGTGCCAGCAGCAAAGGGGTTCGGTCGACTAGCGGGAGAAGGCTCGAGCAGTACTTC
d_call: NA
v_call: TRBV21-1
clone_size: NA
j_call: TRBJ2-7

cdr3_aa: CASSLLTGTLNTEAFF
cdr3_nt: TGTGCCAGCAGCTTACTGACCGGGACACTAAACACTGAAGCTTTCTTT
d_call: NA
v_call: TRBV11-1
clone_size: NA
j_call: TRBJ1-1

cdr3_aa: CASSDGRWDRHSYNEQFF
cdr3_nt: TGTGCCAGCAGTGACGGGCGTTGGGACAGACACTCCTACAATGAGCAGTTCTTC
d_call: TRBD1
v_call: TRBV2
clone_size: NA
j_call: TRBJ2-1

cdr3_aa: CASSLGDRSYEQYF
cdr3_nt: TGTGCCAGCAGCTTAGGGGACAGGTCCTACGAGCAGTACTTC
d_call: TRBD1
v_call: TRBV7-8
clone_size: NA
j_call: TRBJ2-7

cdr3_aa: CASSLQGASTNEKLFF
cdr3_nt: TGTGCCAGCAGCTTACAGGGGGCATCAACTAATGAAAAACTGTTTTTT
d_call: TRBD1
v_call: TRBV5-4
clone_size: once
j_call: TRBJ1-4

cdr3_aa: CASSTGTGRRGELFF
cdr3_nt: TGTGCCAGCAGCACCGGGACAGGGAGACGAGGGGAGCTGTTTTTT
d_call: TRBD1
v_call: TRBV11-3
clone_size: NA
j_call: TRBJ2-2

cdr3_aa: CASSLSMQGTYGYTF
cdr3_nt: TGTGCCAGCAGTTTATCGATGCAGGGGACCTATGGCTACACCTTC
d_call: NA
v_call: TRBV27
clone_size: NA
j_call: TRBJ1-2

cdr3_aa: CASSLTWTGELFF
cdr3_nt: TGTGCCAGCAGCTTGACATGGACCGGGGAGCTGTTTTTT
d_call: NA
v_call: TRBV7-3
clone_size: NA
j_call: TRBJ2-2

cdr3_aa: CASSLRLAGNQETQYF
cdr3_nt: TGTGCCAGCAGCTTGAGACTAGCGGGAAACCAAGAGACCCAGTACTTC
d_call: TRBD2
v_call: TRBV5-4
clone_size: few
j_call: TRBJ2-5

cdr3_aa: CASSYPGSSYEQYF
cdr3_nt: TGTGCCAGCAGCTACCCGGGAAGCTCCTACGAGCAGTACTTC
d_call: NA
v_call: TRBV28
clone_size: once
j_call: TRBJ2-7

cdr3_aa: CASGGNREGTQYF
cdr3_nt: TGTGCTAGTGGGGGAAACAGGGAGGGGACCCAGTACTTC
d_call: NA
v_call: TRBV12-5
clone_size: NA
j_call: TRBJ2-5

cdr3_aa: CASSQGPTDLSYEQYF
cdr3_nt: TGCGCCAGCAGCCAAGGGCCGACAGACCTATCTTACGAGCAGTACTTC
d_call: NA
v_call: TRBV4-3
clone_size: once
j_call: TRBJ2-7

cdr3_aa: CASSLRSQGEAFF
cdr3_nt: TGTGCCAGCAGTTTAAGGTCCCAGGGAGAAGCTTTCTTT
d_call: NA
v_call: TRBV27
clone_size: NA
j_call: TRBJ1-1

cdr3_aa: CASSILQGLVTEAFF
cdr3_nt: TGTGCCAGCAGCATATTACAGGGATTGGTCACTGAAGCTTTCTTT
d_call: NA
v_call: TRBV7-6
clone_size: NA
j_call: TRBJ1-1

cdr3_aa: CASSSPTQTSGSMETQYF
cdr3_nt: TGTGCCAGCAGCTCCCCCACACAGACTAGCGGGAGCATGGAGACCCAGTACTTC
d_call: TRBD2
v_call: TRBV7-9
clone_size: NA
j_call: TRBJ2-5

cdr3_aa: CASSSLQGRDTEAFF
cdr3_nt: TGTGCCAGCAGCTCCCTCCAGGGTAGGGACACTGAAGCTTTCTTT
d_call: NA
v_call: TRBV7-9
clone_size: NA
j_call: TRBJ1-1

cdr3_aa: CASPTSGGGFGGNTEAFF
cdr3_nt: TGTGCCAGCCCTACCTCGGGGGGCGGGTTCGGCGGGAACACTGAAGCTTTCTTT
d_call: NA
v_call: TRBV27
clone_size: NA
j_call: TRBJ1-1

cdr3_aa: CSVLAGDIQYF
cdr3_nt: TGCAGTGTATTAGCAGGGGACATTCAGTACTTC
d_call: NA
v_call: TRBV20-1
clone_size: NA
j_call: TRBJ2-4

cdr3_aa: CASSPRPRQLGYTF
cdr3_nt: TGTGCCAGCAGCCCCCGCCCCCGACAGCTTGGCTACACCTTC
d_call: NA
v_call: TRBV7-2
clone_size: NA
j_call: TRBJ1-2

cdr3_aa: CAWSRGLYYEQYF
cdr3_nt: TGTGCCTGGTCCCGCGGGCTATACTACGAGCAGTACTTC
d_call: NA
v_call: TRBV30
clone_size: NA
j_call: TRBJ2-7

cdr3_aa: CASSPGEGKGQPQHF
cdr3_nt: TGTGCCAGCAGTCCCGGGGAAGGGAAGGGTCAGCCCCAGCATTTT
d_call: NA
v_call: TRBV6-5
clone_size: few
j_call: TRBJ1-5

cdr3_aa: CASSLVYRDSSYNEQFF
cdr3_nt: TGTGCCAGCAGCTTAGTATACAGGGACAGCTCCTACAATGAGCAGTTCTTC
d_call: TRBD1
v_call: TRBV11-1
clone_size: NA
j_call: TRBJ2-1

cdr3_aa: CASSLGRKGNEKLFF
cdr3_nt: TGCGCCAGCAGCTTAGGGAGGAAGGGGAATGAAAAACTGTTTTTT
d_call: NA
v_call: TRBV5-1
clone_size: NA
j_call: TRBJ1-4

cdr3_aa: CASSLTREETQYF
cdr3_nt: TGTGCCAGCAGCTTAACCAGGGAAGAGACCCAGTACTTC
d_call: NA
v_call: TRBV7-3
clone_size: few
j_call: TRBJ2-5

cdr3_aa: CAWNVAGPPNEQFF
cdr3_nt: TGTGCCTGGAACGTAGCGGGACCTCCGAATGAGCAGTTCTTC
d_call: TRBD2
v_call: TRBV30
clone_size: NA
j_call: TRBJ2-1

cdr3_aa: CSVRTGTSSGNTIYF
cdr3_nt: TGCAGCGTCAGGACAGGGACGAGCTCTGGAAACACCATATATTTT
d_call: TRBD1
v_call: TRBV29-1
clone_size: NA
j_call: TRBJ1-3

cdr3_aa: CASSILDRGPMWVTVVSTDTQYF
cdr3_nt: TGCGCCAGCAGCATTTTGGACAGGGGGCCAATGTGGGTGACGGTCGTAAGCACAGATACGCAGTATTTT
d_call: TRBD1
v_call: TRBV5-1
clone_size: NA
j_call: TRBJ2-3

cdr3_aa: CASSGRAFYNEQFF
cdr3_nt: TGTGCCAGTAGCGGGAGGGCCTTCTACAATGAGCAGTTCTTC
d_call: TRBD2
v_call: TRBV19
clone_size: NA
j_call: TRBJ2-1

cdr3_aa: CASSPLTGSYGYTF
cdr3_nt: TGTGCCAGCAGCCCTTTGACAGGGAGCTATGGCTACACCTTC
d_call: TRBD1
v_call: TRBV6-1
clone_size: NA
j_call: TRBJ1-2

cdr3_aa: CASSSHRGQNTEAFF
cdr3_nt: TGTGCCAGCAGCTCCCACAGGGGGCAAAACACTGAAGCTTTCTTT
d_call: TRBD1
v_call: TRBV7-8
clone_size: NA
j_call: TRBJ1-1

cdr3_aa: CASSTGTAPQETQYF
cdr3_nt: TGTGCCAGCAGCACCGGGACAGCACCCCAAGAGACCCAGTACTTC
d_call: TRBD1
v_call: TRBV7-9
clone_size: NA
j_call: TRBJ2-5

cdr3_aa: CASTPTGDSSYEQYF
cdr3_nt: TGTGCCAGCACCCCTACAGGGGACAGCTCCTACGAGCAGTACTTC
d_call: TRBD1
v_call: TRBV6-5
clone_size: NA
j_call: TRBJ2-7

cdr3_aa: CASSLLAGGYNEQFF
cdr3_nt: TGTGCCAGCAGTCTTCTAGCGGGAGGATACAATGAGCAGTTCTTC
d_call: TRBD2
v_call: TRBV5-4
clone_size: NA
j_call: TRBJ2-1

cdr3_aa: CASSLNTEGARGYTF
cdr3_nt: TGTGCCAGCAGCTTGAATACGGAGGGGGCACGGGGCTACACCTTC
d_call: TRBD1
v_call: TRBV9
clone_size: NA
j_call: TRBJ1-2

cdr3_aa: CASSLAGYSNQPQHF
cdr3_nt: TGTGCCAGCAGCTTAGCAGGGTATAGCAATCAGCCCCAGCATTTT
d_call: NA
v_call: TRBV11-2
clone_size: NA
j_call: TRBJ1-5

cdr3_aa: CASSRSGEEDEQFF
cdr3_nt: TGTGCCAGCAGTCGTAGCGGGGAGGAGGATGAGCAGTTCTTC
d_call: TRBD2
v_call: TRBV5-8
clone_size: NA
j_call: TRBJ2-1

cdr3_aa: CASRHLAGDTYNEQFF
cdr3_nt: TGTGCCAGCAGACATCTAGCGGGAGATACTTACAATGAGCAGTTCTTC
d_call: TRBD2
v_call: TRBV7-9
clone_size: once
j_call: TRBJ2-1

cdr3_aa: CASSEAGSSYNEQFF
cdr3_nt: TGTGCCAGCAGTGAAGCGGGGAGCTCCTACAATGAGCAGTTCTTC
d_call: NA
v_call: TRBV2
clone_size: NA
j_call: TRBJ2-1

cdr3_aa: CASILGQGITEAFF
cdr3_nt: TGTGCCAGCATCTTAGGACAGGGAATCACTGAAGCTTTCTTT
d_call: TRBD1
v_call: TRBV2
clone_size: NA
j_call: TRBJ1-1

cdr3_aa: CASSAGKTYREQYF
cdr3_nt: TGTGCCAGCAGCGCAGGAAAAACCTACCGCGAGCAGTACTTC
d_call: NA
v_call: TRBV9
clone_size: NA
j_call: TRBJ2-7

cdr3_aa: CASSQGHNDMPEDGYTF
cdr3_nt: TGCGCCAGCAGCCAAGGCCACAACGATATGCCCGAAGATGGCTACACCTTC
d_call: NA
v_call: TRBV4-3
clone_size: NA
j_call: TRBJ1-2

cdr3_aa: CATSRGTSLAGELFF
cdr3_nt: TGTGCCACCAGCAGAGGGACTAGCTTGGCCGGGGAGCTGTTTTTT
d_call: TRBD2
v_call: TRBV15
clone_size: NA
j_call: TRBJ2-2